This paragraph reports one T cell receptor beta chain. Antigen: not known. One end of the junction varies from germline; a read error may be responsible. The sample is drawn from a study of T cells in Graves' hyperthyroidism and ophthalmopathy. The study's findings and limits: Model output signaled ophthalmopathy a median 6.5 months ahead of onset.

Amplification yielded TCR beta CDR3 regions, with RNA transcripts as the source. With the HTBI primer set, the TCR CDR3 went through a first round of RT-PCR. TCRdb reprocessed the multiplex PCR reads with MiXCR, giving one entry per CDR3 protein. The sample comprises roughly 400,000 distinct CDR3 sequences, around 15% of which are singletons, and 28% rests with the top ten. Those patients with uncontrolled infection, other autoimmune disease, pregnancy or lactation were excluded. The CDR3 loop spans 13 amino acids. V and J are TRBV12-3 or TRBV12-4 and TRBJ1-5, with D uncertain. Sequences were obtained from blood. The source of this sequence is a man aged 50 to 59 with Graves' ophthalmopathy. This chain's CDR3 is CACSLELNQPQHF. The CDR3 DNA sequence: TGTGCCTGCAGTTTAGAATTGAATCAGCCCCAGCATTTT.